This T cell receptor (beta chain) emerged from a study of OX40 agonist ivuxolimab in advanced cancers. About the study as a whole: Ivuxolimab, which targeted the costimulatory receptor OX40 (CD134), was an agonistic, fully human IgG2 monoclonal antibody. Patients were allowed to have had prior anti-PD-1, anti-PD-L1 or anti-CTLA-4 therapy, and 40% of the dose-escalation patients had been treated with checkpoint inhibitors. Intravenous ivuxolimab was administered to patients every 2 weeks at six dose levels: 0.01, 0.1, 0.3, 1.5, 3 and 10 mg/kg. Of the roughly 54 dose-escalation patients, hepatocellular carcinoma was present in around 20, melanoma in roughly 15, renal cell carcinoma in 9 and head and neck cancer in 9. Partial responses occurred in three dose-escalation patients, of whom one had hepatocellular carcinoma and two had cutaneous melanoma. The paper describes the monotherapy dose-escalation part (N of about 55 patients) of the phase I trial of ivuxolimab. The dose-escalation cohort was about 86% male with a mean age of approximately 59 years, ranging from about 20 to 80. Peripheral TCRbeta sequencing was intended to test whether TCR sequence diversity was altered and clonal T-cell expansion was caused by ivuxolimab. What the authors observed across the whole study: After ivuxolimab, CD8+ T cells had more expanded clones than CD4+ T cells on average. Partial responders in the 0.1-3.0 mg/kg groups had among the lowest normalized peripheral clonal expansion, especially among CD8+ T cells. At doses of 0.1 to 3.0 mg/kg, clonal expansion of both CD4+ and CD8+ blood T cells was observed from baseline to week 6. Low levels of normalized T-cell clonal expansion were also shown by some nonresponding patients. The antigen specificity of the peripheral T cells that underwent clonal expansion was not determined.

Remarks on this clone: Its antigen is unknown. No base-level quality is on record; no much larger clone is a single base apart.

Patients with a history of autoimmune disease or receiving systemic immunosuppression were excluded from the trial. Peripheral blood for TCR sequencing was collected from all dose cohorts at baseline, on cycle 4 day 1, and on cycle 7 day 1. Samples were obtained from an open-label, multicenter, first-in-human phase I dose-escalation trial of ivuxolimab. The trial enrolled adults with locally advanced or metastatic head and neck squamous cell, hepatocellular, melanoma or renal cell carcinoma. Before TCR sequencing, CD4+ T cells and CD8+ T cells were sorted from peripheral blood as separate populations. V is cut by 2 bases and J by 4 bases, and the space between the germline ends is 14 bases. The germline V gene provides CDR1 SGHRS and CDR2 YFSETQ. There are 15 amino acids in the CDR3, from cysteine to phenylalanine inclusive. Here the CDR3 DNA is all that survives: 45 bases in frame from base 1. Genomic DNA was isolated from the sorted cells so that the TCRbeta CDR3 region could be sequenced. The immunoSEQ Assay was used for sequencing of TCRbeta CDR3 regions. Entries here come from immuneACCESS through TCRdb and include only in-frame sequences with V and J called. Some clones fail to appear in such tables; in the studies checked, an unresolved V gene covers under half of the shortfall, and the cause of the remainder is unknown. The sample profile shows 60,000 or so clones; over 75% of them were found once. The ten largest clones take up approximately 4.8% of the sample.

The sequence was obtained from an adult with an advanced solid tumor such as melanoma, head and neck, liver or kidney cancer. The chain couples TRBV5-1 to TRBJ2-3; a tentative D call is TRBD2 (7 bases match). The sequencing used CD4+ or CD8+ T cells sorted from blood, collected in a trial of the OX40 agonist ivuxolimab. The nucleotide sequence reads TGCGCCAGCAGCTTTACAGGGAGGGAGGCAGATACGCAGTATTTT. Translated, it gives CASSFTGREADTQYF.